These 9 T cell receptor beta chains share one sample of origin, sequenced in a study of blood T cell repertoires in COVID-19. Only in-frame clones appear in the TCRdb table, and some are missing; sequencing was by immunoSEQ multiplex PCR. This table holds approximately 100,000 clones, under 85% found once. Material for sequencing was peripheral blood. These receptors were obtained from a human donor in a cohort sampled during active COVID-19.

V gene TRBV10-3 combines with J gene TRBJ2-3; 13 bases are a match to TRBD2. V dropped 4 bases and J dropped 4; count of bases not matched to a gene: 2. This CDR3 region has 15 residues. Germline assignment: CDR1 ENHRY and CDR2 SYGVKD. CDR3 DNA sequence: TGTGCCATCAGTGGAACTAGCGGGGGGGCAGATACGCAGTATTTT. Encoded protein: CAISGTSGGADTQYF.

This chain links TRBV14 with TRBJ1-2; tentatively, D is TRBD1 (5 bases). The CDR3 extends over 15 amino acids. CDR1 and CDR2 from the germline V gene are SGHDN and FVKESK. Trimming cost V 0 bases and J 6 bases, with 14 bases left between them. CDR3 nucleotides: TGTGCCAGCAGCCAAGATCCCAGGGAAAGGGATGGCTACACCTTC. It is translated as CASSQDPRERDGYTF.

This chain joins TRBV20-1 and TRBJ2-1, with D perhaps TRBD1 (5 bases). Trimming removed 1 base from V and 12 bases from J, with 7 bases in between. Germline V gives CDR1 DFQATT, CDR2 SNEGSKA (reference sequence). The CDR3 covers 10 residues. CDR3 loop: CSARGQGQFF. The CDR3 DNA reads as TGCAGTGCTAGAGGTCAGGGGCAGTTCTTC.

CDR3 nucleotides: TGTGCCAGCAGTTACAGCAGGGGTAGCGAGACCCAGTACTTC. Protein: CASSYSRGSETQYF. The chain uses TRBV28 and TRBJ2-5; possibly TRBD1 for D (6 bases). Germline V gene lookup returns CDR1 MDHEN and CDR2 SYDVKM. The CDR3 length is 14 residues. Trimming removed 4 bases from V and 5 bases from J, with 14 bases in between.

The chain has TRBV10-3 and TRBJ1-3; the match to TRBD1 covers 7 bases. The germline V gene encodes CDR1 ENHRY and CDR2 SYGVKD. V shed 2 bases, J shed 1 base, and the junction held 2 bases outside the gene matches. The CDR3 extends over 15 amino acids. The CDR3 DNA follows: TGTGCCATCAGTGAGCCGACAGGGTCTGGAAACACCATATATTTT. This codes for CAISEPTGSGNTIYF.

CDR3 DNA sequence: TGTGCCAGCAGCCAAGACACAGGGATCCGGGATAGGTACAATGAGCAGTTCTTC. Residues: CASSQDTGIRDRYNEQFF. V and J are TRBV4-2 and TRBJ2-1; TRBD1 might be the D (6 bases). The ends were cut back, 0 bases at V and 4 bases at J, with 19 bases in the middle. Germline CDR1 reads LGHNA; CDR2 reads YNFKEQ. CDR3 size: 18 residues.

The rearrangement links TRBV7-9 to TRBJ2-1; no clear D gene. V gave up 4 bases and J gave up 0 bases, with 13 bases separating them. Germline loops: CDR1 SEHNR, CDR2 FQNEAQ (reference sequence). The CDR3 covers 16 residues. CDR3 nucleotide sequence: TGTGCCAGCAGCTCCCGACTCGGCAGCTCCTACAATGAGCAGTTCTTC. This sequence encodes CASSSRLGSSYNEQFF.

The rearrangement uses TRBV7-9 and TRBJ1-2; 7 bases line up with TRBD1. Trimming at V came to 6 bases and at J to 8 bases, leaving 15 bases not matched to a gene. Germline values: CDR1 SEHNR, CDR2 FQNEAQ (reference sequence). This CDR3 has 15 amino acids. The CDR3 coding sequence is TGTGCCAGCAGTTCAGGGGGACCGGCTTTCAGGGGCTACACCTTC. It specifies CASSSGGPAFRGYTF.

The rearrangement links TRBV3-1 (or the pseudogene TRBV3-2) to TRBJ2-3; TRBD2 agrees at 12 bases. Unmatched junction bases numbered 5, after V lost 1 base and J lost 3 bases. The CDR3 totals 17 residues. Germline CDR1 and CDR2: LGHDT and YNNKEL (reference sequence). Written as DNA, the CDR3 is TGTGCCAGCAGCCAAGGACTCCTAGCGGGAGGGACAGATACGCAGTATTTT. It is translated as CASSQGLLAGGTDTQYF.